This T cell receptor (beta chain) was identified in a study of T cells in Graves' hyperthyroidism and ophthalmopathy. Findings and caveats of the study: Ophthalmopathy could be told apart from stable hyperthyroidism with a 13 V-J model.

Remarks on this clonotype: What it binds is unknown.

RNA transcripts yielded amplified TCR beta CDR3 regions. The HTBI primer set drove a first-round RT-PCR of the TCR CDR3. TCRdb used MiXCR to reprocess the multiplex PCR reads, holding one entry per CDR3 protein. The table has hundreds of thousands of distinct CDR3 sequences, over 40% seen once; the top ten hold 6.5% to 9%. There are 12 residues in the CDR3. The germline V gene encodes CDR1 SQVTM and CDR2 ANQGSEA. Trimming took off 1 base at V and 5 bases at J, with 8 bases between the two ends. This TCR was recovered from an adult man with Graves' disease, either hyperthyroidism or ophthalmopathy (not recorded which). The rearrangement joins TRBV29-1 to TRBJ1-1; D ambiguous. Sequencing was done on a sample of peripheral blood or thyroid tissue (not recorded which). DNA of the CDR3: TGCAGCGTTGAAGGTGTGGGGACTGAAGCTTTCTTT. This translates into CSVEGVGTEAFF.